A single sample gave rise to the 10 T cell receptor beta chains below, sequenced in a study of blood T cell repertoires in COVID-19. TCRdb's copy holds only in-frame clones and misses some; the assay was immunoSEQ multiplex PCR. The table records 100,000 to 150,000 clones, roughly 86% of them present only once. Sequencing was done on a sample of peripheral blood. The origin of the receptors is a woman in her seventies with COVID-19, enrolled during active disease.

The gene calls are TRBV19 and TRBJ2-3; D perhaps matches TRBD1 (5 bases). The V gene's germline CDR1 is LNHDA and CDR2 SQIVND (reference sequence). This CDR3 spans 16 amino acids. The germline V and J ends were trimmed by 5 bases and 6 bases, with 21 bases remaining between them. Here the CDR3 reads CASSSFWGRKGDTQYF. In DNA form, the CDR3 reads TGTGCCAGTAGTTCCTTTTGGGGAAGAAAGGGGGATACGCAGTATTTT.

V is TRBV6-5 and J is TRBJ2-7; TRBD2 matches 7 bases. Trimming removed 8 bases from V and 3 bases from J; junction bases left unmatched: 4. This CDR3 contains 12 residues. Per germline, CDR1 MNHEY and CDR2 SVGAGI. In DNA, the CDR3 is TGTGCCAGCGGACGGACTAGCTACGAGCAGTACTTC. This encodes CASGRTSYEQYF.

In its sample, this clone was seen once. The chain joins TRBV18 to TRBJ2-1; weak D call: TRBD1 (5 bases). V was clipped by 3 bases and J by 0 bases, with 9 bases between them. This CDR3 comprises 15 residues. Germline assignment: CDR1 KGHSH and CDR2 LQKENI. CDR3 sequence: CASSPRQSSYNEQFF. The DNA for the CDR3 is TGTGCCAGCTCACCCCGACAGAGCTCCTACAATGAGCAGTTCTTC.

The chain uses TRBV19 and TRBJ1-2; 10 bases fit TRBD1. Germline trimming cut 4 bases from V and 8 bases from J; bases unmatched to any gene: 10. Per the germline V gene, CDR1 is LNHDA and CDR2 is SQIVND (reference sequence). The CDR3 spans 15 residues. CDR3 nucleotide sequence: TGTGCCAGTAGTAATCCCGGGACAGGGGCTCGGGGCTACACCTTC. Residues: CASSNPGTGARGYTF.

The rearrangement joins TRBV28 to TRBJ1-3; D remains unclear. Germline V gives CDR1 MDHEN, CDR2 SYDVKM. Trimming left V 5 bases short and J 0 bases short, with 14 bases between. The CDR3 is 16 residues long. The CDR3 is CASSPPTVSSGNTIYF. In DNA, the CDR3 is TGTGCCAGCAGTCCCCCGACTGTAAGCTCTGGAAACACCATATATTTT.

V is TRBV28 and J is TRBJ1-6; possibly TRBD1 for D (6 bases). The CDR3 sequence is 16 residues long. Trimming shortened V by 3 bases and J by 10 bases, and 19 bases separated the two germline ends. From germline, CDR1 is MDHEN and CDR2 SYDVKM. The CDR3 loop reads CASSFVQGIFWSPLHF. CDR3 bases: TGTGCCAGCAGTTTCGTGCAGGGGATATTCTGGTCACCCCTCCACTTT.

This clone has only one observation. The genes are TRBV21-1 and TRBJ2-7; no check of the table's D call, TRBD1, against the DNA was made. TRBV21-1 is a pseudogene segment. This CDR3 has 14 amino acids. The CDR3 DNA is TGTGCCAGCAGAAAAGGACAGGCCCCCTACGAGCAGTACTTC. It translates to CASRKGQAPYEQYF.

This clone was counted between two and nine times. V is TRBV6-2 or TRBV6-3 and J is TRBJ2-7; TRBD2 aligns across 8 bases. Unmatched junction bases numbered 8, after V lost 5 bases and J lost 11 bases. The CDR3 is 12 amino acids. Germline V CDR1 and CDR2: MNHEY, SVGEGT. As DNA, the CDR3 is TGTGCCAGCAGTCCGGGTAGCGGGGTAGAGTACTTC. Protein sequence: CASSPGSGVEYF.

V usage is TRBV15 and J usage is TRBJ2-5, with TRBD2 as a possible D gene (5 bases). Germline loops: CDR1 LNHNV, CDR2 YYDKDF (reference sequence). Trimming pared 3 bases from V and 3 bases from J, leaving 14 bases between. The CDR3 covers 15 residues. CDR3 in amino acids: CATSSSDSTKETQYF. The CDR3 DNA is TGTGCCACCAGCAGCTCGGACTCCACCAAAGAGACCCAGTACTTC.

The CDR3 here is CASSPPYGGNTEAFF. Here the CDR3 DNA reads TGTGCCAGCAGTCCTCCCTACGGGGGGAACACTGAAGCTTTCTTT. This rearrangement joins TRBV28 to TRBJ1-1; D is perhaps TRBD1 (5 bases). This CDR3 has 15 residues. In germline, CDR1 is MDHEN, CDR2 SYDVKM. V gave up 5 bases and J gave up 1 base, with 14 bases separating them.